The next 18 T cell receptor beta chains were all read from a single sample in a study of blood T cells in healthy people across ages. The authors ran a second PCR of 7 to 11 cycles using a sample-barcoded 5' primer and a J-beta primer mix. TCRdb re-called the 5' RACE reads through MiXCR, storing one row per CDR3 protein. The data show 800,000 or so distinct CDR3 sequences, more than 35% seen once. The sample consisted of blood. Receptors were obtained from a man older than 75 in good health.

The V gene is TRBV5-1, the J gene TRBJ2-5; TRBD1 matches at 8 bases. The V and J ends lost 3 bases and 4 bases, in that order; junction bases with no gene match: 11. Germline V gene sequence: CDR1 SGHRS, CDR2 YFSETQ. This CDR3 has 16 amino acids. In nucleotides, the CDR3 is TGCGCCAGCAGCTCGGACCGACAGGGGATCTCAGAGACCCAGTACTTC. Protein: CASSSDRQGISETQYF.

The V and J genes are TRBV10-3 and TRBJ2-2, with D maybe TRBD1 (7 bases). The length of the CDR3 is 16 residues. The V gene lost 9 bases and the J gene lost 2 bases, with 19 bases spanning the gap. Germline V gene data show CDR1 as ENHRY and CDR2 as SYGVKD. The CDR3 protein is CAITGQEGINTGELFF. CDR3 nucleotide sequence: TGTGCCATTACCGGACAGGAGGGGATTAACACCGGGGAGCTGTTTTTT.

This sequence joins TRBV20-1 and TRBJ2-2; tentatively, D is TRBD1 or TRBD2 (6 bases each). V was shortened by 2 bases and J by 1 base, with 17 bases between the two germline ends. The CDR3 has 17 amino acids. Germline lookup yields CDR1 DFQATT and CDR2 SNEGSKA (reference sequence). The CDR3, as DNA: TGCAGTGCTAGATCCCCGTGGGGGCGGGAGAACACCGGGGAGCTGTTTTTT. Translating gives CSARSPWGRENTGELFF.

The genes are TRBV20-1 and TRBJ2-3; no reliable D call. Germline V gene lookup returns CDR1 DFQATT and CDR2 SNEGSKA (reference sequence). This CDR3 is built from 15 residues. Trimming took off 0 bases at V and 0 bases at J, with 10 bases between the two ends. CDR3 sequence reads: CSARDQWISTDTQYF. The CDR3 DNA follows: TGCAGTGCTAGAGATCAGTGGATTAGCACAGATACGCAGTATTTT.

This clonotype has more than one count but fewer than ten. In DNA, the CDR3 is TGTGCCAGCACGCAGAATGTCCAAGAGACCCAGTACTTC. Its protein is CASTQNVQETQYF. This rearrangement joins TRBV11-3 to TRBJ2-5; D gene unclear. The CDR3 runs 13 residues. Trimming pared 7 bases from V and 1 base from J, leaving 10 bases between. Germline CDR1 SGHNT, CDR2 YENEEA.

The rearrangement joins TRBV6-6 to TRBJ2-7; tentatively, D is TRBD1 (6 bases). Germline V gene lookup returns CDR1 MNHNY and CDR2 SVGAGI (reference sequence). The CDR3 contains 16 residues. Trimming cost V 2 bases and J 2 bases, with 16 bases left between them. The CDR3 reads CASSYRQGSDPYEQYF. The CDR3 nucleotides are TGTGCCAGCAGTTACCGCCAGGGGTCGGACCCCTACGAGCAGTACTTC.

The J gene is TRBJ2-1, the V gene TRBV5-6; tentatively, D is TRBD1 (5 bases). Trimming took off 4 bases at V and 1 base at J, with 15 bases between the two ends. CDR1 is SGHDT and CDR2 is YYEEEE in the germline V gene. CDR3 length: 16 amino acids. The CDR3 DNA sequence: TGTGCCAGCAGCCAGGCCCTGACAGTATCCTACAATGAGCAGTTCTTC. Translation gives CASSQALTVSYNEQFF.

V gene TRBV28 combines with J gene TRBJ2-3; D perhaps matches TRBD1 (5 bases). Trimming removed 3 bases from V and 4 bases from J, with 14 bases in between. Germline CDR1 is MDHEN and CDR2 is SYDVKM. The CDR3 is made up of 15 amino acids. CDR3 loop: CASSFKQGLPDTQYF. The CDR3 DNA follows: TGTGCCAGCAGTTTTAAGCAGGGCCTGCCAGATACGCAGTATTTT.

The rearrangement uses TRBV6-2 or TRBV6-3 and TRBJ1-1, with TRBD1 as a possible D gene (5 bases). The CDR3 has 15 amino acids. Germline V gives CDR1 MNHEY, CDR2 SVGEGT. Trimming took off 5 bases at V and 0 bases at J, with 13 bases between the two ends. In DNA, the CDR3 is TGTGCCAGCAGTCCGACAAGACAGATGAACACTGAAGCTTTCTTT. Encoded protein: CASSPTRQMNTEAFF.

This rearrangement joins TRBV2 to TRBJ1-6, with 7 positions matching TRBD1. The CDR3 totals 14 residues. Germline assignment: CDR1 SNHLY and CDR2 FYNNEI. Germline trimming cut 8 bases from V and 6 bases from J; bases unmatched to any gene: 7. CDR3 sequence reads: CASGMGQLNSPLHF. In nucleotides, the CDR3 is TGTGCCAGCGGAATGGGACAGCTTAATTCACCCCTCCACTTT. The full variable domain, its missing parts supplied by reference TRBV2 and TRBJ1-6, is EPEVTQTPSHQVTQMGQEVILRCVPISNHLYFYWYRQILGQKVEFLVSFYNNEISEKSEIFDDQFSVERPDGSNFTLKIRSTKLEDSAMYFCASGMGQLNSPLHFGNGTRLTVT.

The V gene is TRBV7-2, the J gene TRBJ2-5; D may be TRBD2 (6 bases). Germline V gene sequence: CDR1 SGHTA, CDR2 FQGNSA. The length of the CDR3 is 14 residues. Trimming stripped 5 bases from V and 3 bases from J, with 13 bases between. CDR3 protein: CASSPEGREETQYF. Written as DNA, the CDR3 is TGTGCCAGCAGCCCGGAGGGCCGTGAAGAGACCCAGTACTTC.

The CDR3 loop reads CSELGDQETQYF. The CDR3 DNA reads TGCAGTGAATTGGGAGACCAAGAGACCCAGTACTTC. The chain recombines TRBV20-1 with TRBJ2-5; D is possibly TRBD2 (5 bases). This CDR3 is 12 amino acids long. Trimming took off 7 bases at V and 0 bases at J, with 9 bases between the two ends. CDR1 and CDR2 from the germline V gene are DFQATT and SNEGSKA (reference sequence).

The table lists this clonotype with many counts. V and J are TRBV7-9 and TRBJ2-3; TRBD2 aligns across 10 bases. The CDR3 is 15 amino acids. Germline values: CDR1 SEHNR, CDR2 FQNEAQ (reference sequence). The V gene end was trimmed by 6 bases and the J gene end by 2 bases; junction bases not matched to a gene: 5. DNA of the CDR3: TGTGCCAGCAGGACTAGCGGGTCGTCCACAGATACGCAGTATTTT. Its translation is CASRTSGSSTDTQYF.

The V call is TRBV6-5, the J call TRBJ2-3, with D unresolved. With 6 bases removed from V and 2 bases from J, the gap between germline ends came to 12 bases. The CDR3 covers 14 residues. From germline, CDR1 is MNHEY and CDR2 SVGAGI. The chain's CDR3 is CASRLRTDTDTQYF. CDR3 DNA sequence: TGTGCCAGCAGGTTACGTACAGACACAGATACGCAGTATTTT.

This clonotype showed up just a few times. The V and J genes are TRBV29-1 and TRBJ2-3, with TRBD2 matching over 10 bases. The V segment lost 4 bases and the J segment 2 bases; nucleotides outside the gene matches: 15. The CDR3 has 18 amino acids. Germline V lookup: CDR1 SQVTM, CDR2 ANQGSEA. CDR3 protein: CSVGGGSSGGVFTDTQYF. CDR3 coding DNA: TGCAGCGTTGGAGGGGGGTCTAGCGGGGGCGTTTTCACAGATACGCAGTATTTT.

The chain recombines TRBV7-2 with TRBJ2-5; 8 bases match TRBD2. The V and J ends lost 5 bases and 2 bases, in that order; junction bases with no gene match: 7. This CDR3 region has 15 residues. Germline V gives CDR1 SGHTA, CDR2 FQGNSA. The CDR3 sequence is CASSQRVAGQETQYF. The CDR3 coding sequence is TGTGCCAGCAGCCAAAGGGTAGCGGGACAAGAGACCCAGTACTTC.

This clonotype was detected only a few times. The V call is TRBV6-5, the J call TRBJ1-1; D may be TRBD1 (5 bases). CDR1 MNHEY and CDR2 SVGAGI come from the germline V gene. The V and J ends lost 5 bases and 6 bases respectively, with 13 bases between them. The CDR3 has 13 amino acids. The CDR3 coding sequence is TGTGCCAGCAGTCTGAACGGGGGAGCTGAAGCTTTCTTT. It specifies CASSLNGGAEAFF.

A few counts support this clonotype. The chain has TRBV19 and TRBJ2-1; no reliable D call. V was trimmed by 6 bases and J by 8 bases, leaving 11 bases between them. The CDR3 covers 12 residues. Germline values: CDR1 LNHDA, CDR2 SQIVND (reference sequence). The CDR3 protein is CASSALLDEQFF. The CDR3 DNA reads TGTGCCAGTAGCGCGCTTTTGGATGAGCAGTTCTTC.